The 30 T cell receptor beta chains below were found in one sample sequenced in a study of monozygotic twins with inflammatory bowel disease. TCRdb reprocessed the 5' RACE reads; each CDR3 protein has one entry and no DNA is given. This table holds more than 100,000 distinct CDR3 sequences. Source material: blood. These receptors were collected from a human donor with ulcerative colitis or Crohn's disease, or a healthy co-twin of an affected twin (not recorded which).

Here the CDR3 reads CASSETQGARNTIYF. This sequence joins TRBV9 and TRBJ1-3; no DNA is available, so the TRBD1 call from TCRdb remains unchecked. The CDR3 is made up of 15 amino acids. Germline loops: CDR1 SGDLS, CDR2 YYNGEE.

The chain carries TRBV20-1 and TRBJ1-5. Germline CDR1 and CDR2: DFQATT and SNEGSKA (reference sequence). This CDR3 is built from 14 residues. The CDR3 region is CSASRQSSNQPQHF.

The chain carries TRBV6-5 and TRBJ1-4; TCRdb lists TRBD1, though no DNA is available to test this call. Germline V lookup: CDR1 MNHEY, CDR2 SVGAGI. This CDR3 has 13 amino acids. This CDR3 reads CATQTGGSEKLFF.

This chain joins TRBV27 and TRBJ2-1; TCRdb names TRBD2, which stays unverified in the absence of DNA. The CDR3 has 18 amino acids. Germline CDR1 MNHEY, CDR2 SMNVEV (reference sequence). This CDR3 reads CASSKIAGGPRSYNEQFF.

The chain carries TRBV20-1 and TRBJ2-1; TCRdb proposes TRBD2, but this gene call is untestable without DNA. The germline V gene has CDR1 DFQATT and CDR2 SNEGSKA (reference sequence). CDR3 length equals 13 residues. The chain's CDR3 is CSARDPPGLKQFF.

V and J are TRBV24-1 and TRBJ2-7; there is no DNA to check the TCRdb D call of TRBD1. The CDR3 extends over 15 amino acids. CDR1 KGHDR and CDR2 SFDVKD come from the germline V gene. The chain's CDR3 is CATSDSRDTSYEQYF.

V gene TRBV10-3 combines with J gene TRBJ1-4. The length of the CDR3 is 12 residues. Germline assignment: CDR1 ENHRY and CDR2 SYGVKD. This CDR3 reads CAISGENEKLFF.

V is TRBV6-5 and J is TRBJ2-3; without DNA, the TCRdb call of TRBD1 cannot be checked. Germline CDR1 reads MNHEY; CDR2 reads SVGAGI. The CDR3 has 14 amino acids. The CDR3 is CASSYRTPPDTQYF.

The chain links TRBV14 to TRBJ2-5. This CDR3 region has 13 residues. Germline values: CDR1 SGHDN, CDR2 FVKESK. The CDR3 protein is CASSQRWQETQYF.

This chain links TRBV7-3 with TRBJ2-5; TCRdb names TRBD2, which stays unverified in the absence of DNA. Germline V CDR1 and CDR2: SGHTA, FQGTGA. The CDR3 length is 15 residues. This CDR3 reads CASSLSGGQQETQYF. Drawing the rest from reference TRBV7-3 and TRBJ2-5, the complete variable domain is GAGVSQTPSNKVTEKGKYVELRCDPISGHTALYWYRQSLGQGPEFLIYFQGTGAADDSGLPNDRFFAVRPEGSVSTLKIQRTERGDSAVYLCASSLSGGQQETQYFGPGTRLLVL.

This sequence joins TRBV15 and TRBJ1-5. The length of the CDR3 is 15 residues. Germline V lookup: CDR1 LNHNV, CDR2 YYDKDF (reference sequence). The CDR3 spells CATSSRTDSNQPQHF.

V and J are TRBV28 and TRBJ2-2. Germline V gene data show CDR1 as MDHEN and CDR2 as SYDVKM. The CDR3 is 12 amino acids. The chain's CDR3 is CASSRIPGELFF.

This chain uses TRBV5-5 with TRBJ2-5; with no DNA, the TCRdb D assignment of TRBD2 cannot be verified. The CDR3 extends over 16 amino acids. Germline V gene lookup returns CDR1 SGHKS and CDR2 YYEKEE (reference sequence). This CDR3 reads CASSSRLAGLQETQYF.

This chain's CDR3 is CSAQRGNQETQYF. This chain uses TRBV20-1 with TRBJ2-5; with no DNA, the TCRdb D assignment of TRBD2 cannot be verified. The CDR3 consists of 13 residues. CDR1 and CDR2 from the germline V gene are DFQATT and SNEGSKA (reference sequence).

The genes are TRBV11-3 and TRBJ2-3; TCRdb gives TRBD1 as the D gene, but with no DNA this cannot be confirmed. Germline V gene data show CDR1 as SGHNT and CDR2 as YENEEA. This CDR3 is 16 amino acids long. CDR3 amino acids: CASSSSPDRGPDTQYF.

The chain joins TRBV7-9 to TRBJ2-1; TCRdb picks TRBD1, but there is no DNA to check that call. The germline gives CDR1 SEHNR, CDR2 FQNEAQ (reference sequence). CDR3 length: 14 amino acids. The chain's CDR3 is CASRTGTGANEQFF.

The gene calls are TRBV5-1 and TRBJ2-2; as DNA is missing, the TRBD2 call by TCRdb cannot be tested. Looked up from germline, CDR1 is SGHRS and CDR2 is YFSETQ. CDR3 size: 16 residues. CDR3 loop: CASSSALAGGPGELFF.

CDR3 amino acids: CASSLQGGYGYTF. V is TRBV5-5 and J is TRBJ1-2; TCRdb gives TRBD1 as the D gene, but with no DNA this cannot be confirmed. Germline V gene lookup returns CDR1 SGHKS and CDR2 YYEKEE (reference sequence). The CDR3 runs to 13 residues.

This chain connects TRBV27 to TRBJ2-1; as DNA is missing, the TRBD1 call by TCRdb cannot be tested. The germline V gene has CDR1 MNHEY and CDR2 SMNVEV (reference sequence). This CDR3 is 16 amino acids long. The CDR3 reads CASTQTRDRGLNEQFF.

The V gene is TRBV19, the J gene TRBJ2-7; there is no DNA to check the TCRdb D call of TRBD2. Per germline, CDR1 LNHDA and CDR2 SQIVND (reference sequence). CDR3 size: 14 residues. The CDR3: CASSLSGSSYEQYF.

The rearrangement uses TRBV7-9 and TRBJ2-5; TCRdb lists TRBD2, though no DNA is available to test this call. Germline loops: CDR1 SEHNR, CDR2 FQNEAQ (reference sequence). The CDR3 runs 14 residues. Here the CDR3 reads CASSLAGLEETQYF.

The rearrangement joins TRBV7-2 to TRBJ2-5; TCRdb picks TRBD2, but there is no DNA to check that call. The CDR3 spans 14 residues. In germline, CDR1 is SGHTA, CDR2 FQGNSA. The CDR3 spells CASSYGLALETQYF.

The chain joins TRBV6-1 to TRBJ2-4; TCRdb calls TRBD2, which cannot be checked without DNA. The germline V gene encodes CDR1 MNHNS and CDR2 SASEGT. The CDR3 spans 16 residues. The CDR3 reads CASREVEGRDKNIQYF.

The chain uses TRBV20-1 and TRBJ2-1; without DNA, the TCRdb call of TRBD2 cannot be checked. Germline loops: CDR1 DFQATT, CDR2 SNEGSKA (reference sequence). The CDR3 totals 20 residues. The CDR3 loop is CSADKLKTSGGTPSYNEQFF.

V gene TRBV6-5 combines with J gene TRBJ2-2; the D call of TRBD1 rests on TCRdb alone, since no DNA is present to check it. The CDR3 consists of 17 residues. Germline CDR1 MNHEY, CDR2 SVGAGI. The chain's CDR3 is CASSYSEPLGHTGELFF.

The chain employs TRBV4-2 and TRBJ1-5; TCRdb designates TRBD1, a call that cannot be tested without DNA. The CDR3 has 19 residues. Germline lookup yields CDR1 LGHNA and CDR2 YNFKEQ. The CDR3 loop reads CASSQVPAVSRVGSQPQHF.

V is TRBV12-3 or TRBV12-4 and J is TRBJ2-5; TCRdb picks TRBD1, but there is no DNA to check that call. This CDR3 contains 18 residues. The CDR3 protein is CASNRRGRGPSLQETQYF.

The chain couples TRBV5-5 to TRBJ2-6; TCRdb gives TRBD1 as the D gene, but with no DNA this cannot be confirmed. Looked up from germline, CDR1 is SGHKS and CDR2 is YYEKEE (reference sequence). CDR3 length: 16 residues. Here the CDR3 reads CASSPGQGSGANVLTF.

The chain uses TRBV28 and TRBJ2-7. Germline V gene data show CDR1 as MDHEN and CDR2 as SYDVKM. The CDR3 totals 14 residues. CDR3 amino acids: CASSQKADLYEQYF.

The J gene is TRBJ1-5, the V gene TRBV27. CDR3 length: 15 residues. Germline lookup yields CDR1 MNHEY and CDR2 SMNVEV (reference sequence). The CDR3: CASRGGAGRAQPQHF.